The 14 T cell receptor beta chains below all came from one sample that was sequenced in a study of blood T cell repertoires in COVID-19 (dated by TCRdb to 2020 to 2021). Library method: the immunoSEQ multiplex PCR assay. The immuneACCESS repertoire file appears here via TCRdb, limited to in-frame rearrangements. These files lack a portion of the clones; in checked studies, under half of the deficit traces to unresolved V genes, and the cause of the others is not known. Counted in this sample were roughly 170,000 clones; 85% to 90% of them appeared once. Around 3% of the sample lies in the top ten. Sequences were obtained from peripheral blood. These receptors were obtained from a man aged 40-49 years with active or convalescent COVID-19.

V and J are TRBV11-3 and TRBJ2-5; D not certain. This CDR3 has 13 amino acids. The germline CDR1 and CDR2 sequences are SGHNT and YENEEA. Deletions cut 1 base from V and 2 bases from J, with 5 bases between. CDR3 amino acids: CASSLGLQETQYF. CDR3 bases: TGTGCCAGCAGCTTAGGCCTACAAGAGACCCAGTACTTC.

This chain uses TRBV2 with TRBJ2-3; 16 positions agree with TRBD2. Germline assignment: CDR1 SNHLY and CDR2 FYNNEI. V lost 7 bases to trimming and J lost 4 bases; unmatched junction nucleotides: 2. The CDR3 spans 15 residues. CDR3 sequence reads: CASKGTSGGADTQYF. CDR3 bases: TGTGCCAGCAAGGGGACTAGCGGGGGGGCAGATACGCAGTATTTT. Filled out from reference TRBV2 and TRBJ2-3, the complete variable domain reads EPEVTQTPSHQVTQMGQEVILRCVPISNHLYFYWYRQILGQKVEFLVSFYNNEISEKSEIFDDQFSVERPDGSNFTLKIRSTKLEDSAMYFCASKGTSGGADTQYFGPGTRLTVL.

The rearrangement links TRBV4-2 to TRBJ2-1, with 9 nucleotides matching TRBD2. The CDR3 runs 16 residues. Germline V gene sequence: CDR1 LGHNA, CDR2 YNFKEQ. V shed 1 base, J shed 8 bases, and the junction held 9 bases outside the gene matches. CDR3 bases: TGTGCCAGCAGCCAAGTGGGCGGGGGGGCCTTGGATGAGCAGTTCTTC. Residues: CASSQVGGGALDEQFF.

The chain couples TRBV7-3 to TRBJ2-7, with D maybe TRBD1 (5 bases). Trimming shortened V by 0 bases and J by 6 bases, and 6 bases separated the two germline ends. Germline values: CDR1 SGHTA, CDR2 FQGTGA. There are 12 residues in the CDR3. The CDR3 protein is CASSLTRAEQYF. The CDR3 DNA reads TGTGCCAGCAGCTTAACCAGGGCCGAGCAGTACTTC.

The CDR3 loop reads CASRGGGNTIYF. The CDR3, as DNA: TGTGCCAGCCGAGGGGGTGGAAACACCATATATTTT. This chain joins TRBV2 and TRBJ1-3; D perhaps matches TRBD1 (6 bases). This CDR3 is 12 amino acids long. Germline CDR1 SNHLY, CDR2 FYNNEI. The V gene lost 8 bases and the J gene lost 3 bases, with 8 bases spanning the gap.

The chain couples TRBV11-2 to TRBJ1-1; 7 nucleotides align to TRBD1. V was pared by 1 base and J by 1 base, with 6 bases of the junction left unmatched. CDR3 length equals 16 residues. Germline V gene lookup returns CDR1 SGHAT and CDR2 FQNNGV. The CDR3 DNA is TGTGCCAGCAGCTTAGGTTCGGGGACAGAGAACACTGAAGCTTTCTTT. Translated: CASSLGSGTENTEAFF.

This chain uses TRBV2 with TRBJ1-2, with TRBD1 as a possible D gene (5 bases). V shed 10 bases and J shed 7 bases, with 13 bases lying between them. From germline, CDR1 is SNHLY and CDR2 FYNNEI. The CDR3 has 11 amino acids. The CDR3 DNA sequence: TGTGCCAAGGGGAGGGTCGCTGGCTACACCTTC. It translates to CAKGRVAGYTF.

The chain has TRBV7-8 and TRBJ1-1, with 8 bases identical to TRBD1. This CDR3 has 16 amino acids. The junction had 10 bases not matched to a gene; V was cut back by 2 bases and J by 5 bases. Germline-derived CDR1 and CDR2 are SGHVS and FQNEAQ. The CDR3 DNA follows: TGTGCCAGCAGCTTAACACCAGGGGGCTGGGGGACTGAAGCTTTCTTT. Protein sequence: CASSLTPGGWGTEAFF.

The chain has TRBV7-8 and TRBJ2-2; weak D call: TRBD1 (5 bases). There are 13 residues in the CDR3. V gave up 5 bases and J gave up 4 bases, with 8 bases separating them. Germline assignment: CDR1 SGHVS and CDR2 FQNEAQ. The CDR3 nucleotides read TGTGCCAGCAGCCCCAGGGTCACCGGGGAGCTGTTTTTT. Protein sequence: CASSPRVTGELFF.

The chain uses TRBV24-1 and TRBJ2-2; tentatively, D is TRBD2 (6 bases). The germline V gene has CDR1 KGHDR and CDR2 SFDVKD. The ends were cut back, 6 bases at V and 8 bases at J, with 24 bases in the middle. The CDR3 has 17 amino acids. DNA for the CDR3: TGTGCCACCAGTACAAGGAGGGACGGCTCGATAGGAGGGGAGCTGTTTTTT. Its protein is CATSTRRDGSIGGELFF.

On this clone: Other DNA sequences in this specimen translate into the identical CDR3. The chain employs TRBV9 and TRBJ1-6; the D gene is possibly TRBD1 (6 bases). CDR1 and CDR2 (germline): SGDLS, YYNGEE. Trimming pared 1 base from V and 5 bases from J, leaving 10 bases between. The CDR3 consists of 15 residues. The CDR3 DNA reads TGTGCCAGCAGCGTAAACCAGGGGAATAATTCACCCCTCCACTTT. Encoded protein: CASSVNQGNNSPLHF.

The J gene is TRBJ1-2, the V gene TRBV7-8, with a weak D call TRBD1 (5 bases). The CDR3 loop spans 17 amino acids. Trimming pared 1 base from V and 0 bases from J, leaving 15 bases between. CDR1 SGHVS and CDR2 FQNEAQ come from the germline V gene. CDR3 coding DNA: TGTGCCAGCAGCTTAGTAACAGGCCAGTCGGCTAACTATGGCTACACCTTC. Encoded protein: CASSLVTGQSANYGYTF. The whole variable domain, filled in from reference TRBV7-8 and TRBJ1-2, reads GAGVSQSPRYKVAKRGQDVALRCDPISGHVSLFWYQQALGQGPEFLTYFQNEAQLDKSGLPSDRFFAERPEGSVSTLKIQRTQQEDSAVYLCASSLVTGQSANYGYTFGSGTRLTVV.

This rearrangement joins TRBV6-2 or TRBV6-3 to TRBJ2-5; no definite D call. The CDR3 is 13 amino acids. Germline V gene sequence: CDR1 MNHEY, CDR2 SVGEGT. Deletions cut 4 bases from V and 1 base from J, with 7 bases between. CDR3 in DNA: TGTGCCAGCAGTTCCTACAGCCAAGAGACCCAGTACTTC. Its translation is CASSSYSQETQYF.

The chain uses TRBV5-1 and TRBJ2-1; D is unresolved. Germline V lookup: CDR1 SGHRS, CDR2 YFSETQ. The CDR3 has 13 amino acids. The V and J ends lost 0 bases and 5 bases respectively, with 6 bases between them. This CDR3 reads CASSLVADNEQFF. CDR3 coding DNA: TGCGCCAGCAGCTTGGTGGCCGACAATGAGCAGTTCTTC.